These T cell receptor beta chains were read from a single sample in a study of CD4 T cells in relation to SARS-CoV-2 and coronaviruses. The antigens of these receptors remain unknown. Produced via immunoSEQ multiplex PCR; TCRdb's table is partial and in-frame only. The table lists some 20,000 clones, over 75% of them singletons. The sample was CD4+ T cells from PBMCs, cultured in vitro. The receptors come from a human donor in good health. Each CDR3 is given with its conserved first and last residue. A D gene is named only where the DNA matches it firmly. Not every row has a clone size; where given, it reads once, few, many or a size class.

TRBV6-2/TRBV6-3,-,-,TRBJ2-1,CASSPQGGGNEQFF,TGTGCCAGCAGTCCGCAGGGGGGTGGGAATGAGCAGTTCTTC
TRBV7-8,-,-,TRBJ1-1,CASSWRASPMEAFF,TGTGCCAGCAGCTGGCGGGCCTCCCCGATGGAAGCTTTCTTT
TRBV20-1,-,-,TRBJ1-1,CSAPYLGEAFF,TGCAGTGCCCCCTATCTGGGTGAAGCTTTCTTT
TRBV24-1,-,-,TRBJ2-2,CATSVKNTGELFF,TGTGCCACCAGTGTAAAGAACACCGGGGAGCTGTTTTTT
TRBV27,-,-,TRBJ2-1,CASSLTAGATYNEQFF,TGTGCCAGCAGTTTAACAGCGGGTGCGACCTACAATGAGCAGTTCTTC
TRBV11-2,-,-,TRBJ1-3,CASSLEGFSGNTIYF,TGTGCCAGCAGCTTGGAGGGTTTCTCTGGAAACACCATATATTTT
TRBV5-1,few,TRBD1,TRBJ2-2,CASSSGTGAATGELFF,TGCGCCAGCAGCTCGGGGACAGGGGCGGCCACCGGGGAGCTGTTTTTT
TRBV7-9,-,TRBD2,TRBJ2-7,CASSLAGIAGRLEEQYF,TGTGCCAGCAGCTTAGCCGGGATCGCCGGGAGGCTGGAGGAGCAGTACTTC
TRBV2,-,-,TRBJ2-2,CASTRQLGGELFF,TGTGCCAGCACTCGACAGTTGGGGGGGGAGCTGTTTTTT
TRBV30,-,-,TRBJ1-2,CAWSTRLPYVYGYTF,TGTGCCTGGAGTACCCGTCTCCCTTATGTCTATGGCTACACCTTC
TRBV28,-,-,TRBJ1-2,CASSSYTLSGDYGYTF,TGTGCCAGCAGTTCCTACACACTCAGCGGGGACTATGGCTACACCTTC
TRBV6-1,-,TRBD2,TRBJ2-3,CASSESGRGADTQYF,TGTGCCAGCAGTGAAAGCGGGAGGGGTGCAGATACGCAGTATTTT
TRBV7-3,-,-,TRBJ2-1,CASSLSSDEQFF,TGTGCCAGCAGCTTATCTAGCGATGAGCAGTTCTTC
TRBV6-1,-,-,TRBJ1-5,CASSEAAGEGNQPQHF,TGTGCCAGCAGTGAAGCCGCAGGGGAGGGCAATCAGCCCCAGCATTTT
TRBV9,-,-,TRBJ2-3,CASSVRPSGISTDTQYF,TGTGCCAGCAGCGTGAGACCCTCGGGGATTAGCACAGATACGCAGTATTTT
TRBV7-8,-,-,TRBJ1-1,CASSRGRNTEAFF,TGTGCCAGCAGCAGGGGTAGGAACACTGAAGCTTTCTTT
TRBV3-1/TRBV3-2,few,-,TRBJ2-5,CASSQDAGGTQYF,TGTGCCAGCAGCCAAGATGCGGGCGGGACCCAGTACTTC
TRBV2,-,-,TRBJ2-1,CASSEVASPTVYNEQFF,TGTGCCAGCAGTGAGGTCGCTAGCCCGACCGTGTACAATGAGCAGTTCTTC
TRBV5-6,-,-,TRBJ2-3,CASSLAQIYTDTQYF,TGTGCCAGCAGCTTGGCCCAGATCTACACAGATACGCAGTATTTT
TRBV2,few,-,TRBJ1-1,CASREDRLGNTEAFF,TGTGCCAGCAGAGAAGACAGGTTAGGGAACACTGAAGCTTTCTTT
TRBV5-1,-,-,TRBJ2-3,CASSPQVTDTQYF,TGCGCCAGCAGTCCCCAGGTCACAGATACGCAGTATTTT
TRBV7-2,-,-,TRBJ2-1,CASSLAEGPQNEQFF,TGTGCCAGCAGCTTAGCTGAGGGCCCTCAGAATGAGCAGTTCTTC
TRBV19,once,TRBD2,TRBJ2-1,CASSSRTGTGTSGSSNEQFF,TGTGCCAGTAGTTCGAGGACAGGGACCGGGACTAGCGGGTCTAGCAATGAGCAGTTCTTC
TRBV19,-,-,TRBJ2-1,CASSISRANEQFF,TGTGCCAGTAGTATTAGTAGGGCCAATGAGCAGTTCTTC
TRBV24-1,-,-,TRBJ2-3,CATSDLGRGSRGDTQYF,TGTGCCACCAGTGATTTGGGGCGGGGCTCAAGAGGAGATACGCAGTATTTT